This T cell receptor beta chain was documented in a study of T cells in Graves' hyperthyroidism and ophthalmopathy. At least ten counts were recorded for this clonotype. The antigen remains undetermined. Findings and limits, study-wide: Blood shared most expanded thyroid clonotypes above 0.001.

Blood was drawn at first hyperthyroidism diagnosis, before any ophthalmopathy symptoms. Researchers amplified the TCR beta CDR3 regions from RNA transcripts. During a first-round RT-PCR of the TCR CDR3, the HTBI primer set was used. Using its own MiXCR run on the multiplex PCR reads, TCRdb lists one record per CDR3 protein. The table lists a few hundred thousand distinct CDR3 sequences, roughly 15% of them singletons. The source material was blood. This TCR was sampled from a woman in her forties or fifties with Graves' hyperthyroidism that later progressed to Graves' ophthalmopathy.

The CDR3 region has the DNA TGCAGTGCTAGATACAGTAGTGCCTACGAGCAGTACTTC. Its translation is CSARYSSAYEQYF. The chain combines TRBV20-1 with TRBJ2-7; D uncertain. The germline V gene encodes CDR1 DFQATT and CDR2 SNEGSKA (reference sequence). Trimming pared 2 bases from V and 2 bases from J, leaving 10 bases between. The CDR3 length is 13 residues.